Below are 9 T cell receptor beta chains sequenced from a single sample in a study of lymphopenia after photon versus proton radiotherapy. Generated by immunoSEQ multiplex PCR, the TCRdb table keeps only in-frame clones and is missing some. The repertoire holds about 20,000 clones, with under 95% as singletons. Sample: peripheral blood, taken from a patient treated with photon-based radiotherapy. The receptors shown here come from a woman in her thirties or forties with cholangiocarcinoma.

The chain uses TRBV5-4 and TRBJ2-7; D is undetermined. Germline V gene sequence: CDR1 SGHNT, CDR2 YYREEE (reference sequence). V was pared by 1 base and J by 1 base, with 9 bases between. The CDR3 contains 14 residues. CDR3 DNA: TGTGCCAGCAGCTTGTATTCTGGATCCTACGAGCAGTACTTC. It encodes CASSLYSGSYEQYF. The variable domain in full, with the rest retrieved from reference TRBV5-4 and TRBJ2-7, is ETGVTQSPTHLIKTRGQQVTLRCSSQSGHNTVSWYQQALGQGPQFIFQYYREEENGRGNFPPRFSGLQFPNYSSELNVNALELDDSALYLCASSLYSGSYEQYFGPGTRLTVT.

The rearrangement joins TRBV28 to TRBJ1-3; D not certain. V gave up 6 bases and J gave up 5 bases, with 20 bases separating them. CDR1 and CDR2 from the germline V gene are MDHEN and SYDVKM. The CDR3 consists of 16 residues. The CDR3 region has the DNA TGTGCCAGCAGGTTCGCTAGAGGCGCCGTCCGAAACACCATATATTTT. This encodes CASRFARGAVRNTIYF.

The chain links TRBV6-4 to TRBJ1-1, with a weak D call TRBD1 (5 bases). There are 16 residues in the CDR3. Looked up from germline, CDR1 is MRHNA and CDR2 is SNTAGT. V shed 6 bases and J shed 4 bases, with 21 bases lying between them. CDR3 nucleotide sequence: TGTGCCAGCAGCGCCTCCCCGGGACGGGGAACCACTGAAGCTTTCTTT. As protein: CASSASPGRGTTEAFF.

The CDR3 DNA is TGTGCCAGCAACCTAGCGGGAGGCTCCGAGCAGTACTTC. This gives the protein CASNLAGGSEQYF. The chain is built from TRBV2 and TRBJ2-7; 11 bases are a match to TRBD2. This CDR3 contains 13 residues. CDR1 SNHLY and CDR2 FYNNEI come from the germline V gene. Germline trimming cut 7 bases from V and 6 bases from J; bases unmatched to any gene: 5.

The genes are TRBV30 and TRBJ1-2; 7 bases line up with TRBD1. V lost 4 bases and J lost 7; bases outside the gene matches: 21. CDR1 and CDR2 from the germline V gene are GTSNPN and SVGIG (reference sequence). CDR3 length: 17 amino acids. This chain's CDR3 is CAWTRGFIRGTVSGYTF. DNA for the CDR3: TGTGCCTGGACTAGGGGATTTATTAGGGGGACAGTAAGTGGCTACACCTTC. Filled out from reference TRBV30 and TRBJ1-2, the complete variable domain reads SQTIHQWPATLVQPVGSPLSLECTVEGTSNPNLYWYRQAAGRGLQLLFYSVGIGQISSEVPQNLSASRPQDRQFILSSKKLLLSDSGFYLCAWTRGFIRGTVSGYTFGSGTRLTVV.

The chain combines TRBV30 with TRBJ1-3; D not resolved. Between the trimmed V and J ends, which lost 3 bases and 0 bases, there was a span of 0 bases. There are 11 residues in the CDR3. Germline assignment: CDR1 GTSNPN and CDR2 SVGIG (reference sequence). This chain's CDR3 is CAWSSGNTIYF. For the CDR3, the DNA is TGTGCCTGGAGCTCTGGAAACACCATATATTTT. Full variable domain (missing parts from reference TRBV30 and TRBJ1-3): SQTIHQWPATLVQPVGSPLSLECTVEGTSNPNLYWYRQAAGRGLQLLFYSVGIGQISSEVPQNLSASRPQDRQFILSSKKLLLSDSGFYLCAWSSGNTIYFGEGSWLTVV.

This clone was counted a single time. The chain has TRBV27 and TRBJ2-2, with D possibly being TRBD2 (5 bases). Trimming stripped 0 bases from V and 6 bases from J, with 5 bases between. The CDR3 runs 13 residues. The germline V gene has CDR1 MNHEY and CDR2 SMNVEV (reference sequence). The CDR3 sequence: CASSLSGAGELFF. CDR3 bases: TGTGCCAGCAGTTTATCCGGGGCCGGGGAGCTGTTTTTT.

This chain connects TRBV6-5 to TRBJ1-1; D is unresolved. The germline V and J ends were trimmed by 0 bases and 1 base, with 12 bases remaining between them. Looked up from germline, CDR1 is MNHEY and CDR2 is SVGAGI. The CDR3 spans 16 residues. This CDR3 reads CASSYSYTAPNTEAFF. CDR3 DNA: TGTGCCAGCAGTTACTCTTATACGGCACCGAACACTGAAGCTTTCTTT.

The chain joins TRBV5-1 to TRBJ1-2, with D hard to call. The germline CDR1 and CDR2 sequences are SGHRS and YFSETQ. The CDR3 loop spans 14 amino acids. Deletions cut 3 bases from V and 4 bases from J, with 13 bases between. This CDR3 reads CASSSSQAGYGYTF. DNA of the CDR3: TGCGCCAGCAGCTCGAGTCAGGCCGGCTATGGCTACACCTTC.